Listed below are T cell receptor beta chains from one sample, sequenced in a study of cytomegalovirus exposure and HLA in healthy donors. Only in-frame clones appear in the TCRdb table, and some are missing; sequencing was by immunoSEQ multiplex PCR. The data hold some 120,000 clones, with roughly 80% observed a single time. Sequenced: PBMCs. Receptor source: a man aged 25 to 45 in good health and CMV-seronegative. The CDR3 runs from the conserved cysteine through the conserved F or W. The order of the fields is clone size, J gene, D gene, V gene, CDR3 protein, CDR3 DNA. D genes are given only for firm matches. Not every row has a clone size; where given, it reads once, few, many or a size class.

>.|TRBJ2-7|.|TRBV7-9
CASSLTRESSYEQYF
TGTGCCAGCAGCTTAACTCGGGAAAGCTCCTACGAGCAGTACTTC
>.|TRBJ1-1|TRBD1|TRBV5-5
CASSSTGGYTEAFF
TGTGCCAGCAGCTCCACAGGGGGCTACACTGAAGCTTTCTTT
>once|TRBJ1-4|.|TRBV27
CASSLIPLWGQGFNEKLFF
TGTGCCAGCAGTTTAATCCCTCTCTGGGGGCAAGGGTTTAATGAAAAACTGTTTTTT
>.|TRBJ2-2|TRBD1|TRBV7-2
CASRPTGGVSNGELFF
TGTGCCAGCAGACCGACAGGGGGCGTGAGTAACGGGGAGCTGTTTTTT
>once|TRBJ1-1|.|TRBV7-3
CASRGSQANTEAFF
TGTGCCAGCAGGGGATCACAGGCGAACACTGAAGCTTTCTTT
>.|TRBJ2-2|.|TRBV6-6
CASSYNLDTGELFF
TGTGCCAGCAGTTACAACCTAGACACCGGGGAGCTGTTTTTT
>.|TRBJ1-2|.|TRBV1
CTSSRGTDSPPGYTF
TGCACCAGCAGCCGAGGGACAGACTCCCCCCCAGGCTACACCTTC
>.|TRBJ2-2|.|TRBV4-3
CASSQVHPGELFF
TGCGCCAGCAGCCAAGTCCATCCCGGGGAGCTGTTTTTT
>.|TRBJ2-7|.|TRBV6-5
CASSKLAYSYEQYF
TGTGCCAGCAGTAAACTAGCATACTCCTACGAGCAGTACTTC
>once|TRBJ2-5|TRBD2|TRBV28
CASSLATSGYLRGTQYF
TGTGCCAGCAGTTTGGCGACTAGCGGTTACCTGAGAGGGACCCAGTACTTC
>.|TRBJ1-2|.|TRBV27
CANPGHRRGYTF
TGTGCCAACCCGGGACATAGAAGGGGCTACACCTTC
>.|TRBJ2-7|TRBD1|TRBV10-2
CASSDDRDSYEQYF
TGCGCCAGCAGTGATGACAGGGACTCCTACGAGCAGTACTTC
>.|TRBJ2-1|TRBD2|TRBV5-1
CASSLGGSTNEQFF
TGCGCCAGCAGCTTAGGCGGGAGTACGAATGAGCAGTTCTTC
>.|TRBJ2-2|.|TRBV6-1
CASSWQNTGELFF
TGTGCCAGCAGTTGGCAGAACACCGGGGAGCTGTTTTTT
>.|TRBJ2-1|TRBD2|TRBV19
CASSMSGSREQFF
TGTGCCAGTAGTATGAGCGGGAGTCGTGAGCAGTTCTTC
>.|TRBJ1-2|.|TRBV30
CACRTEGFFSGYTF
TGTGCCTGCCGGACAGAAGGGTTTTTTAGTGGCTACACCTTC
>.|TRBJ2-2|TRBD1|TRBV27
CASRPLSGQGNTGELFF
TGTGCCAGCAGGCCGCTTTCGGGACAGGGGAACACCGGGGAGCTGTTTTTT
>.|TRBJ1-6|TRBD1|TRBV7-3
CASSTGTANSPLHF
TGTGCCAGCAGCACTGGGACAGCAAATTCACCCCTCCACTTT
>.|TRBJ2-7|.|TRBV27
CASSLKRTYEQYF
TGTGCCAGCAGTTTAAAGAGGACCTACGAGCAGTACTTC
>.|TRBJ1-5|TRBD1|TRBV6-7
CASNTGTVKGQPQHF
TGTGCCAGCAATACCGGGACAGTTAAGGGACAGCCCCAGCATTTT